The 29 T cell receptor beta chains presented below share a single source sample, sequenced in a study of T cells in Graves' hyperthyroidism and ophthalmopathy. TCR beta CDR3 sequences were amplified from RNA transcripts. The HTBI primer set served for first-round RT-PCR of the TCR CDR3. TCRdb passed the multiplex PCR reads through MiXCR, listing each CDR3 protein once. The table includes more than 500,000 distinct CDR3 sequences, roughly 15% detected once. Sequenced material: blood. The receptor set was obtained from a woman in her thirties or forties with Graves' ophthalmopathy.

This clonotype has ten or more counts. This CDR3 reads CASSYRPGQGKETQYF. CDR3 in DNA: TGTGCCAGCAGTTATCGGCCGGGACAGGGGAAGGAGACCCAGTACTTC. The chain is built from TRBV28 and TRBJ2-5; TRBD1 aligns across 10 bases. Germline V gene sequence: CDR1 MDHEN, CDR2 SYDVKM. The CDR3 loop spans 16 amino acids. V was pared by 4 bases and J by 5 bases, with 10 bases of the junction left unmatched.

The sample holds many counts of this clonotype. J is TRBJ1-2 and V is TRBV28; TRBD1 might be the D (5 bases). This CDR3 contains 15 residues. The germline V gene has CDR1 MDHEN and CDR2 SYDVKM. V was shortened by 3 bases and J by 5 bases, with 16 bases between the two germline ends. CDR3 region: CASSFRGVPYYGYTF. As DNA, the CDR3 is TGTGCCAGCAGTTTTCGGGGGGTCCCGTATTATGGCTACACCTTC.

This clonotype was found many times. The chain uses TRBV18 and TRBJ2-5; 11 bases line up with TRBD2. From germline, CDR1 is KGHSH and CDR2 LQKENI. CDR3 size: 15 residues. With 6 bases clipped from V and 4 bases from J, the junction kept 7 bases outside the gene matches. In DNA, the CDR3 is TGTGCCAGCTCCCCAATGACTAGCGGGACAGAGACCCAGTACTTC. Translated: CASSPMTSGTETQYF.

This clonotype was found many times. This sequence joins TRBV7-3 and TRBJ2-5; D is perhaps TRBD1 or TRBD2 (5 bases each). Germline lookup yields CDR1 SGHTA and CDR2 FQGTGA. V shed 5 bases and J shed 3 bases, with 10 bases lying between them. The CDR3 is made up of 13 amino acids. The CDR3 sequence: CASSQLGEETQYF. The CDR3 nucleotides are TGTGCCAGCAGCCAACTGGGGGAAGAGACCCAGTACTTC.

This clonotype occurred once. V and J are TRBV28 and TRBJ2-5, with 8 positions matching TRBD1. The CDR3 totals 14 residues. Germline CDR1 MDHEN, CDR2 SYDVKM. V lost 3 bases, J lost 6 bases, and 6 bases stayed unmatched. The CDR3 DNA sequence: TGTGCCAGCAGTTTCTCAGGGGGCGTGAAGACCCAGTACTTC. It specifies CASSFSGGVKTQYF.

This clonotype was detected ten times or more. This chain links TRBV12-3 or TRBV12-4 with TRBJ2-3, with 12 bases lining up with TRBD2. The CDR3 length is 15 residues. Losses at the gene ends were 6 bases for V and 4 bases for J; bases not matched to a gene: 5. The CDR3 spells CASSPSGRGPDTQYF. The CDR3 DNA is TGTGCCAGCAGCCCTAGCGGGAGGGGCCCAGATACGCAGTATTTT.

This clonotype was seen ten or more times. The gene calls are TRBV29-1 and TRBJ1-2; 10 bases line up with TRBD1. The V segment lost 2 bases and the J segment 6 bases; nucleotides outside the gene matches: 3. Per the germline V gene, CDR1 is SQVTM and CDR2 is ANQGSEA. The CDR3 covers 13 residues. This CDR3 reads CSVEPGTGDGYTF. The CDR3 coding sequence is TGCAGCGTTGAACCCGGGACAGGGGATGGCTACACCTTC.

The sample holds many counts of this clonotype. The V and J genes are TRBV6-5 and TRBJ2-7; D gene unclear. Per germline, CDR1 MNHEY and CDR2 SVGAGI. This CDR3 is built from 14 residues. Trimming removed 2 bases at V and 2 bases at J, with 10 bases between. CDR3 sequence reads: CASSYGQATYEQYF. CDR3 DNA: TGTGCCAGCAGTTACGGCCAGGCGACCTACGAGCAGTACTTC.

There are many counts of this clonotype. The chain is built from TRBV30 and TRBJ1-1, with D unclear. Per germline, CDR1 GTSNPN and CDR2 SVGIG (reference sequence). The CDR3 totals 13 residues. V lost 2 bases, J lost 8 bases, and 15 bases lay in between. The DNA of the CDR3 is TGTGCCTGGAGTATAAACCTGGGCTCAGAAGCTTTCTTT. It translates to CAWSINLGSEAFF.

This clonotype was seen ten or more times. This chain uses TRBV28 with TRBJ2-5, with 7 bases aligning to TRBD1. The CDR3 is 15 residues long. Germline trimming cut 4 bases from V and 0 bases from J; bases unmatched to any gene: 5. CDR1 is MDHEN and CDR2 is SYDVKM in the germline V gene. CDR3 protein: CASSSDRVYQETQYF. CDR3 DNA: TGTGCCAGCAGTTCCGACAGGGTGTACCAAGAGACCCAGTACTTC.

This clonotype appeared many times. The chain recombines TRBV6-5 with TRBJ2-7, with 7 bases fitting TRBD1. J was trimmed by 1 base and V by 2 bases; bases with no gene match: 5. Germline CDR1 is MNHEY and CDR2 is SVGAGI. This CDR3 contains 15 residues. CDR3 sequence: CASSYGSGGSYEQYF. CDR3 nucleotides: TGTGCCAGCAGTTACGGGTCAGGGGGATCCTACGAGCAGTACTTC.

The chain uses TRBV28 and TRBJ2-2; 10 bases are a match to TRBD1. V dropped 2 bases and J dropped 8; count of bases not matched to a gene: 8. The CDR3 runs 16 residues. Looked up from germline, CDR1 is MDHEN and CDR2 is SYDVKM. CDR3 residues: CASSLTGTGALGELFF. The CDR3 nucleotides read TGTGCCAGCAGTTTAACCGGGACAGGGGCTTTGGGGGAGCTGTTTTTT.

This clonotype was observed a handful of times. This chain links TRBV9 with TRBJ2-6; TRBD1 aligns across 9 bases. CDR3 length equals 17 residues. V lost 6 bases to trimming and J lost 3 bases; unmatched junction nucleotides: 10. Germline assignment: CDR1 SGDLS and CDR2 YYNGEE. The CDR3 loop is CASTRDRARIGANVLTF. CDR3 sequence (DNA): TGTGCCAGCACCCGGGACAGGGCAAGGATTGGGGCCAACGTCCTGACTTTC.

V and J are TRBV11-1 and TRBJ2-1; TRBD1 agrees at 7 bases. There are 18 residues in the CDR3. V was clipped by 5 bases and J by 4 bases; unmatched bases: 17. Germline CDR1 reads SGHAT; CDR2 reads FQDESV (reference sequence). In DNA form, the CDR3 reads TGTGCCAGCAGCACCCAGACGATACCGGGACAGAGATACAATGAGCAGTTCTTC. Residues: CASSTQTIPGQRYNEQFF.

Ten or more counts support this clonotype. The chain is built from TRBV27 and TRBJ1-5, with D perhaps TRBD1 (6 bases). Looked up from germline, CDR1 is MNHEY and CDR2 is SMNVEV (reference sequence). The CDR3 spans 14 residues. V lost 0 bases and J lost 6, with 9 bases in between. The CDR3 sequence: CASSLSGTSQPQHF. The CDR3 DNA follows: TGTGCCAGCAGTTTATCCGGGACAAGTCAGCCCCAGCATTTT.

This clonotype has a count of ten or more. V and J are TRBV27 and TRBJ1-1; D might be TRBD1 (6 bases). Looked up from germline, CDR1 is MNHEY and CDR2 is SMNVEV (reference sequence). V shed 2 bases and J shed 11 bases, with 15 bases lying between them. The CDR3 has 13 residues. CDR3 amino acids: CASSLLGGSDAFF. The DNA for the CDR3 is TGTGCCAGCAGTTTACTCGGGGGCTCGGATGCTTTCTTT.

This rearrangement joins TRBV18 to TRBJ2-7, with 14 positions matching TRBD2. Germline assignment: CDR1 KGHSH and CDR2 LQKENI. The CDR3 loop spans 15 amino acids. Losses at the gene ends were 5 bases for V and 5 bases for J; bases not matched to a gene: 5. DNA of the CDR3: TGTGCCAGCTCAGGACTAGCGGGAGGACTTGACGAGCAGTACTTC. Amino acids: CASSGLAGGLDEQYF.

Ten or more counts support this clonotype. This sequence joins TRBV20-1 and TRBJ1-2; weak D call: TRBD1 (5 bases). The V gene lost 0 bases and the J gene lost 3 bases, with 14 bases spanning the gap. Germline V gene lookup returns CDR1 DFQATT and CDR2 SNEGSKA (reference sequence). The CDR3 loop spans 15 amino acids. CDR3 sequence reads: CSARDLKMGDYGYTF. DNA of the CDR3: TGCAGTGCTAGAGATCTTAAGATGGGGGACTATGGCTACACCTTC.

Only a few counts were recorded for this clonotype. Given a much more abundant clone one base away, this may be a read error. Lacking the conserved final phenylalanine or tryptophan, this CDR3 likely reflects a read error. The DNA is omitted, as the CDR3 cannot be located on it reliably, and the CDR3 follows TCRdb's listing. This chain connects TRBV4-2 to TRBJ2-2; the D segment call TRBD2 is taken from the table without a DNA check. The CDR3 contains 14 residues when both ends are counted. Germline V gene data show CDR1 as LGHNA and CDR2 as YNFKEQ. The CDR3 sequence: CASGTEGLVKPVLL.

This clonotype was counted many times. V is TRBV19 and J is TRBJ1-5, with D tentatively TRBD1 (5 bases). This CDR3 has 14 residues. Deletions cut 3 bases from V and 5 bases from J, with 11 bases between. From germline, CDR1 is LNHDA and CDR2 SQIVND (reference sequence). CDR3 in amino acids: CASSIHGDYQPQHF. The CDR3 coding sequence is TGTGCCAGTAGTATCCACGGGGACTATCAGCCCCAGCATTTT. Using reference TRBV19 and TRBJ1-5 for the parts outside the CDR3, the full variable domain is DGGITQSPKYLFRKEGQNVTLSCEQNLNHDAMYWYRQDPGQGLRLIYYSQIVNDFQKGDIAEGYSVSREKKESFPLTVTSAQKNPTAFYLCASSIHGDYQPQHFGDGTRLSIL.

The genes are TRBV5-5 and TRBJ1-2, with 8 bases fitting TRBD1. This CDR3 is built from 12 residues. V gave up 10 bases and J gave up 5 bases; unmatched junction bases: 7. The germline V gene encodes CDR1 SGHKS and CDR2 YYEKEE (reference sequence). The CDR3 DNA reads as TGTGCCGATGACAGGGGCGCATATGGCTACACCTTC. Translated: CADDRGAYGYTF.

The chain is built from TRBV18 and TRBJ1-1, with 8 bases identical to TRBD1. The ends lost 6 bases at V and 3 bases at J; junction bases unmatched: 9. This CDR3 comprises 15 residues. In germline, CDR1 is KGHSH, CDR2 LQKENI. Here the CDR3 DNA reads TGTGCCAGCTCGGGACAGGAGGACAGCTACACTGAAGCTTTCTTT. Its protein product is CASSGQEDSYTEAFF.

In this sample, this clonotype turned up many times. The V and J genes are TRBV19 and TRBJ1-5; 8 nucleotides line up with TRBD1. CDR3 length: 15 residues. CDR1 is LNHDA, CDR2 SQIVND, per germline (reference sequence). Unmatched junction bases numbered 10, after V lost 5 bases and J lost 7 bases. CDR3: CASSSMDRAGQPQHF. CDR3 DNA sequence: TGTGCCAGTAGTTCGATGGACAGGGCGGGGCAGCCCCAGCATTTT.

The V call is TRBV10-3, the J call TRBJ2-2; the match to TRBD1 covers 7 bases. The trim removed 6 bases at V and 0 bases at J, leaving 4 bases unmatched. The germline V gene has CDR1 ENHRY and CDR2 SYGVKD. The CDR3 length is 15 residues. The DNA for the CDR3 is TGTGCCATCAGGGCAGGGGGATCGAACACCGGGGAGCTGTTTTTT. Translated: CAIRAGGSNTGELFF.

Ten or more counts support this clonotype. This chain links TRBV28 with TRBJ2-7; 8 nucleotides match TRBD1. The germline CDR1 and CDR2 sequences are MDHEN and SYDVKM. Trimming at V came to 5 bases and at J to 8 bases, leaving 5 bases not matched to a gene. The CDR3 totals 12 residues. In DNA form, the CDR3 reads TGTGCCAGCAGTACCGGACAGGGCCAGCAGTACTTC. This gives the protein CASSTGQGQQYF.

The chain has TRBV20-1 and TRBJ2-7, with 8 bases aligning to TRBD1. With 0 bases clipped from V and 7 bases from J, the junction kept 8 bases outside the gene matches. The germline CDR1 and CDR2 sequences are DFQATT and SNEGSKA (reference sequence). The CDR3 consists of 14 residues. CDR3 coding DNA: TGCAGTGCTAGAGATCTGCAGGGGGCGAGGGAGCAGTACTTC. Protein sequence: CSARDLQGAREQYF.

In this sample, this clonotype turned up many times. The V call is TRBV29-1, the J call TRBJ1-2; 11 nucleotides line up with TRBD1. Germline CDR1 and CDR2: SQVTM and ANQGSEA. V gave up 2 bases and J gave up 7 bases; unmatched junction bases: 3. This CDR3 spans 13 amino acids. CDR3 protein: CSVERTGGFGYTF. In nucleotides, the CDR3 is TGCAGCGTTGAAAGGACAGGGGGCTTTGGCTACACCTTC.

This clonotype was seen repeatedly, ten times or more. The chain employs TRBV2 and TRBJ2-7, with TRBD1 matching 8 bases. The CDR3 is 16 amino acids. Germline loops: CDR1 SNHLY, CDR2 FYNNEI. The V and J ends lost 8 bases and 0 bases, in that order; junction bases with no gene match: 12. The chain's CDR3 is CASGQDRGLSSYEQYF. The CDR3 region has the DNA TGTGCCAGCGGTCAAGACAGGGGCCTTAGCTCCTACGAGCAGTACTTC.

In this sample, this clonotype turned up many times. The chain employs TRBV5-1 and TRBJ2-5; tentative D call: TRBD1 (5 bases). Trimming stripped 1 base from V and 2 bases from J, with 12 bases between. CDR1 is SGHRS, CDR2 YFSETQ, per germline. There are 15 residues in the CDR3. This CDR3 is CASSLPDSAQETQYF. The DNA for the CDR3 is TGCGCCAGCAGCTTGCCCGACAGCGCTCAAGAGACCCAGTACTTC. The full variable domain, its missing parts supplied by reference TRBV5-1 and TRBJ2-5, is KAGVTQTPRYLIKTRGQQVTLSCSPISGHRSVSWYQQTPGQGLQFLFEYFSETQRNKGNFPGRFSGRQFSNSRSEMNVSTLELGDSALYLCASSLPDSAQETQYFGPGTRLLVL.